The T cell receptor (beta chain) under discussion was sequenced for a study of cytomegalovirus exposure and HLA in healthy donors. PCR used 60 Vbeta primers and 13 Jbeta primers. Sequenced by immunoSEQ multiplex PCR; TCRdb stores in-frame clones only, minus some. Of tens of thousands of clones in the sample, 75% to 85% were seen once. Germline V CDR1 and CDR2: SGHNT, YYREEE (reference sequence). V was pared by 4 bases and J by 4 bases, with 6 bases between. The CDR3 runs 12 residues. The sequence was collected from a woman in her thirties or forties in good health and CMV-seronegative. The genes are TRBV5-4 and TRBJ2-1; D unresolved. Sequencing was carried out using PBMCs. CDR3 nucleotides: TGTGCCAGCAGCCCCCAATACAATGAGCAGTTCTTC. Its translation: CASSPQYNEQFF.